The 11 T cell receptor beta chains listed next were all sequenced from one sample in a study of CD8 T cells in ankylosing spondylitis. These receptors' targets are unknown. Study-wide points: Blood from ankylosing spondylitis patients appeared to carry a characteristic roughly 8-variant TCR beta motif.

TCRdb independently ran MiXCR on the 5' RACE reads; one entry per CDR3 protein. The sample holds some 330,000 distinct CDR3 sequences, 6.5% to 10% seen once. Sequenced input: blood, either unsorted or a sorted T cell fraction (not recorded which). Source of these receptors: a male donor with ankylosing spondylitis.

This clonotype was seen at least ten times. The chain has TRBV29-1 and TRBJ2-2; D may be TRBD2 (6 bases). Between the trimmed V and J ends, which lost 7 bases and 0 bases, there was a span of 12 bases. This CDR3 region has 14 residues. Germline V CDR1 and CDR2: SQVTM, ANQGSEA. CDR3 region: CSATTSSNTGELFF. The CDR3 DNA is TGCAGCGCCACGACTAGTTCGAACACCGGGGAGCTGTTTTTT.

There are a few counts of this clonotype. V usage is TRBV20-1 and J usage is TRBJ2-7; TRBD1 agrees at 8 bases. CDR1 is DFQATT and CDR2 is SNEGSKA in the germline V gene (reference sequence). The CDR3 runs 12 residues. V lost 8 bases and J lost 5; bases outside the gene matches: 8. The CDR3: CSLPGQVNEQYF. The CDR3 DNA sequence: TGCAGTCTCCCGGGACAGGTAAACGAGCAGTACTTC.

This clonotype has only a few counts. The gene calls are TRBV4-1 and TRBJ2-7, with 10 bases aligning to TRBD2. J gave up 6 bases and V 1 base, and 12 bases lay outside the gene matches. CDR1 MGHRA and CDR2 YSYEKL come from the germline V gene. There are 17 residues in the CDR3. The CDR3 is CASSQVPAGGPPFEQYF. CDR3 DNA sequence: TGCGCCAGCAGCCAAGTTCCAGCGGGAGGGCCCCCCTTCGAGCAGTACTTC.

Worth noting for this clonotype: A read error may account for a junction end that differs from germline. The rearrangement uses TRBV6-5 and TRBJ2-7; 8 bases are shared with TRBD2. The CDR3 totals 16 residues. Germline loops: CDR1 MNHEY, CDR2 SVGAGI. Written as DNA, the CDR3 is TGTGCCAGCAGTTCCTACTACGGGAGGGCCGGCTACAAGCAGTACTTC. Amino acid sequence: CASSSYYGRAGYKQYF.

This chain links TRBV20-1 with TRBJ2-7, with 11 nucleotides matching TRBD2. The V gene end was trimmed by 6 bases and the J gene end by 4 bases; junction bases not matched to a gene: 5. Germline values: CDR1 DFQATT, CDR2 SNEGSKA (reference sequence). The CDR3 runs to 13 residues. The CDR3 nucleotides read TGCAGTGCAACCCTAGCGGGAGGTTACGAGCAGTACTTC. Translating gives CSATLAGGYEQYF.

There are a few counts of this clonotype. This chain joins TRBV5-5 and TRBJ1-1; 8 nucleotides agree with TRBD1. Per the germline V gene, CDR1 is SGHKS and CDR2 is YYEKEE (reference sequence). Trimming took 4 bases from V and 6 from J; bases not matched to a gene: 5. CDR3 length equals 13 residues. This chain's CDR3 is CASSIGQGSEAFF. The CDR3 DNA follows: TGTGCCAGCAGCATAGGACAGGGATCTGAAGCTTTCTTT.

J is TRBJ2-5 and V is TRBV20-1; D unclear. Trimming removed 1 base at V and 2 bases at J, with 8 bases between. The length of the CDR3 is 13 residues. Germline values: CDR1 DFQATT, CDR2 SNEGSKA (reference sequence). The CDR3 nucleotides are TGCAGTGCTAGAGGTCAGGATCAAGAGACCCAGTACTTC. It yields the protein CSARGQDQETQYF.

This clonotype occurred a few times. This chain joins TRBV18 and TRBJ2-7; TRBD1 aligns across 8 bases. CDR3 length: 15 residues. Per the germline V gene, CDR1 is KGHSH and CDR2 is LQKENI. Germline trimming cut 4 bases from V and 2 bases from J; bases unmatched to any gene: 7. The CDR3 loop reads CASSLGTGDPYEQYF. CDR3 DNA sequence: TGTGCCAGCTCACTAGGGACAGGTGATCCCTACGAGCAGTACTTC. The full variable domain, in which reference TRBV18 and TRBJ2-7 provide the parts outside the CDR3, is NAGVMQNPRHLVRRRGQEARLRCSPMKGHSHVYWYRQLPEEGLKFMVYLQKENIIDESGMPKERFSAEFPKEGPSILRIQQVVRGDSAAYFCASSLGTGDPYEQYFGPGTRLTVT.

The chain couples TRBV4-3 to TRBJ1-5; D is undetermined. The CDR3 has 13 residues. Germline V gene sequence: CDR1 LGHNA, CDR2 YSLEER. Trimming cost V 0 bases and J 7 bases, with 7 bases left between them. The CDR3 DNA reads TGCGCCAGCAGCCAAGATCAGGCCCAGCCCCAGCATTTT. It yields the protein CASSQDQAQPQHF.

This clonotype has more than one count but fewer than ten. The chain joins TRBV6-6 to TRBJ2-7, with no clear D. The germline CDR1 and CDR2 sequences are MNHNY and SVGAGI (reference sequence). V gave up 2 bases and J gave up 7 bases, with 3 bases separating them. The CDR3 covers 10 residues. CDR3 amino acids: CASSYGEQYF. The CDR3, as DNA: TGTGCCAGCAGTTACGGTGAGCAGTACTTC.

The V and J genes are TRBV6-1 and TRBJ1-1; no definite D call. The germline V gene encodes CDR1 MNHNS and CDR2 SASEGT. This CDR3 is 12 amino acids long. V shed 6 bases and J shed 4 bases, with 9 bases lying between them. The CDR3 region has the DNA TGTGCCAGCAGGGGTGGCGGCACTGAAGCTTTCTTT. It is translated as CASRGGGTEAFF.